This is a list of T cell receptor beta chains from one sample in a study of T cells after yellow fever vaccination. TCRdb itself ran the 5' RACE reads through MiXCR, one entry per CDR3 protein. The sample includes 310,000 or so distinct CDR3 sequences, roughly 3.5% of them seen just once. The sample was PBMCs, taken on the day of the yellow fever booster vaccination. Every receptor here comes from a man between 18 and 35 years old who received the YFV17D yellow fever vaccine. Each CDR3 is given with its conserved first and last residue. Fields, in order: D gene, J gene, V gene, clone size, CDR3 DNA, CDR3 protein. The D gene is left open where the match is weak. Rows give clone size only sometimes, using once, few, many, or a class for an expanded clone.

>NA|TRBJ1-2|TRBV3-1|few
TGTGCCAGCAGCCCCCACGGAGGCGGCTACACCTTC
CASSPHGGGYTF
>NA|TRBJ1-2|TRBV2|NA
TGTGCCAGCAGTGTTAAGACAAGGGGGTTTAGCTATGGCTACACCTTC
CASSVKTRGFSYGYTF
>TRBD1|TRBJ2-7|TRBV7-3|few
TGTGCCAGCAGCTTATATCCGGGCAGGGGGCTCTACGAGCAGTACTTC
CASSLYPGRGLYEQYF
>NA|TRBJ2-1|TRBV4-2|few
TGTGCCAGCAGCCAAGATGGCGGTACCTCCTACAATGAGCAGTTCTTC
CASSQDGGTSYNEQFF
>NA|TRBJ1-2|TRBV10-2|many
TGCGCCAGCAGCCTAAGACAGTCCTATGGCTACACCTTC
CASSLRQSYGYTF
>NA|TRBJ2-1|TRBV6-2/TRBV6-3|many
TGTGCCAGCAGTTACAGCCAGGAGATCTACAATGAGCAGTTCTTC
CASSYSQEIYNEQFF
>TRBD2|TRBJ2-5|TRBV5-1|many
TGCGCCAGCAGCGGAGTAGCGGGGGAAGAGACCCAGTACTTC
CASSGVAGEETQYF
>TRBD1|TRBJ2-2|TRBV7-3|many
TGTGCCAGCAGCTCGGGACAGGGGAACACCGGGGAGCTGTTTTTT
CASSSGQGNTGELFF
>NA|TRBJ1-1|TRBV7-9|few
TGTGCCAGCAGCAAAGAGCCCGATATGAACACTGAAGCTTTCTTT
CASSKEPDMNTEAFF
>TRBD1|TRBJ2-1|TRBV29-1|many
TGCAGCGTTGGGGGGCGGACAGGTTTGAATGAGCAGTTCTTC
CSVGGRTGLNEQFF
>NA|TRBJ1-2|TRBV20-1|many
TGCAGTGCTGGAGCGGGCTATGGCTACACCTTC
CSAGAGYGYTF
>NA|TRBJ2-3|TRBV5-1|many
TGCGCCAGCAGCTCTTCAGGGATTTCCACAGATACGCAGTATTTT
CASSSSGISTDTQYF
>NA|TRBJ1-1|TRBV19|few
TGTGCCAGTAGTAGGGCTGCGGTCGACGTATCTGAAGCTTTCTTT
CASSRAAVDVSEAFF
>NA|TRBJ2-1|TRBV5-4|NA
TGTGCCAGCAGCTTGGCGGCGGAAGACAATGAGCAGTTCTTC
CASSLAAEDNEQFF
>NA|TRBJ1-2|TRBV7-9|many
TGTGCCAGCAGCTTAACGGGGTCCTATGGCTACACCTTC
CASSLTGSYGYTF
>NA|TRBJ2-1|TRBV9|few
TGTGCCAGCAGCGTAGCGGCTGGAAGGTACAATGAGCAGTTCTTC
CASSVAAGRYNEQFF
>TRBD2|TRBJ2-7|TRBV3-1|NA
TGTGCCAGCAGCCAGGCGGGGGTTTACGAGCAGTACTTC
CASSQAGVYEQYF
>TRBD1|TRBJ1-4|TRBV2|few
TGTGCCACCGACAGGGGGCGCGAGGAAAAACTGTTTTTT
CATDRGREEKLFF
>TRBD2|TRBJ2-3|TRBV5-8|many
TGTGCCAGCAGCTTGGCTAGCGGGTTCACAGATACGCAGTATTTT
CASSLASGFTDTQYF
>NA|TRBJ2-3|TRBV5-1|many
TGCGCCAGCAGCTTGGCCGGGGGAATGGGAGGAACAGATACGCAGTATTTT
CASSLAGGMGGTDTQYF
>NA|TRBJ1-6|TRBV6-1|NA
TGTGCCAGCAGTTTAAGGGTGGCGGGTTCACCCCTCCACTTT
CASSLRVAGSPLHF
>NA|TRBJ1-5|TRBV20-1|many
TGCAGTGCTAGAGATGGCCACCCCAATCAGCCCCAGCATTTT
CSARDGHPNQPQHF
>NA|TRBJ2-3|TRBV20-1|many
TGCAGTGCTAGAGGCAGGCGAACGACTAGGGGGACCACAGATACGCAGTATTTT
CSARGRRTTRGTTDTQYF
>NA|TRBJ2-5|TRBV20-1|NA
TGCAGTGCTAGAGACGAGGGGGGAGAGACCCAGTACTTC
CSARDEGGETQYF
>NA|TRBJ2-3|TRBV19|NA
TGTGCCAGTAGTAATGGTCCAACGCAGTATTTT
CASSNGPTQYF
>NA|TRBJ2-5|TRBV11-3|many
TGTGCCAGCAGCCCTCAGGGGGGCGCGGAGACCCAGTACTTC
CASSPQGGAETQYF